Shown below are 14 T cell receptor beta chains from a single sample sequenced in a study of cytomegalovirus exposure and HLA in healthy donors (dated by TCRdb to 2015 to 2018). Libraries were prepared through the immunoSEQ multiplex PCR assay. For the multiplex PCR, a mixture combining 60 forward primers for TCR Vbeta segments and 13 reverse primers for TCR Jbeta segments was used. TCRdb holds this immuneACCESS table with in-frame rearrangements only. Some clones are missing; in checked studies, unresolved V genes explain under half, and the rest has no known cause. The sample table shows over 120,000 clones, and 60% to 75% are seen once. The top ten constitute 6% to 8.5% of the sample. Sequencing was done on a sample of PBMCs. The source is a young man in good health and CMV-seronegative.

The chain recombines TRBV19 with TRBJ1-1; D unclear. The CDR3 covers 14 residues. Trimming left V 3 bases short and J 0 bases short, with 8 bases between. Germline CDR1 and CDR2: LNHDA and SQIVND (reference sequence). DNA of the CDR3: TGTGCCAGTAGTATGTCTCTTGTGAACACTGAAGCTTTCTTT. Translation: CASSMSLVNTEAFF.

V usage is TRBV5-1 and J usage is TRBJ2-7; 9 bases fit TRBD1. J was trimmed by 3 bases and V by 7 bases; bases with no gene match: 11. In germline, CDR1 is SGHRS, CDR2 YFSETQ. This CDR3 contains 15 residues. The CDR3 bases are TGCGCCAGCGGGGGAACAGGGGGCGCTGTCTACGAGCAGTACTTC. Encoded protein: CASGGTGGAVYEQYF.

The chain is built from TRBV15 and TRBJ2-5; D is possibly TRBD2 (6 bases). With 7 bases removed from V and 5 bases from J, the gap between germline ends came to 11 bases. This CDR3 comprises 12 residues. Germline values: CDR1 LNHNV, CDR2 YYDKDF (reference sequence). The CDR3 is CATMGGEETQYF. CDR3 nucleotide sequence: TGTGCCACCATGGGGGGTGAGGAGACCCAGTACTTC.

This chain uses TRBV7-8 with TRBJ1-5, with 10 bases fitting TRBD1. The CDR3 has 16 residues. CDR1 and CDR2 (germline): SGHVS, FQNEAQ. V shed 4 bases, J shed 2 bases, and the junction held 5 bases outside the gene matches. The CDR3 DNA reads TGTGCCAGCAGCTATACGACAGGGGGCGGCAATCAGCCCCAGCATTTT. It yields the protein CASSYTTGGGNQPQHF.

The chain combines TRBV18 with TRBJ1-2; D is unresolved. CDR1 and CDR2 (germline): KGHSH, LQKENI. Trimming shortened V by 3 bases and J by 0 bases, and 8 bases separated the two germline ends. This CDR3 is 14 amino acids long. In nucleotides, the CDR3 is TGTGCCAGCTCACCGGACGGGGCTAACTATGGCTACACCTTC. Translated: CASSPDGANYGYTF.

V is TRBV5-1 and J is TRBJ1-3; D unresolved. Deletions cut 5 bases from V and 0 bases from J, with 9 bases between. The CDR3 spans 14 residues. Looked up from germline, CDR1 is SGHRS and CDR2 is YFSETQ. Written as DNA, the CDR3 is TGCGCCAGCAGTGGCCCGTCCTCTGGAAACACCATATATTTT. Amino acids: CASSGPSSGNTIYF. The full variable domain, rest sourced from reference TRBV5-1 and TRBJ1-3, is KAGVTQTPRYLIKTRGQQVTLSCSPISGHRSVSWYQQTPGQGLQFLFEYFSETQRNKGNFPGRFSGRQFSNSRSEMNVSTLELGDSALYLCASSGPSSGNTIYFGEGSWLTVV.

The chain uses TRBV28 and TRBJ2-7, with 9 bases that match TRBD1. The CDR3 spans 12 residues. Germline loops: CDR1 MDHEN, CDR2 SYDVKM. The V segment lost 10 bases and the J segment 7 bases; nucleotides outside the gene matches: 8. Written as DNA, the CDR3 is TGTGCCACCCTACAGGGGGCTAGGGAGCAGTACTTC. Translation gives CATLQGAREQYF.

The CDR3 nucleotides are TGTGCCAGTAGTATAGACCTTAATCAGCCCCAGCATTTT. This codes for CASSIDLNQPQHF. The gene calls are TRBV19 and TRBJ1-5; no clear D gene. This CDR3 is built from 13 residues. The V end was cut by 0 bases, the J end by 4 bases, with 4 bases between. CDR1 and CDR2 from the germline V gene are LNHDA and SQIVND (reference sequence).

V and J are TRBV6-5 and TRBJ2-1, with TRBD2 identical over 9 bases. Germline CDR1 is MNHEY and CDR2 is SVGAGI. This CDR3 has 16 residues. Losses at the gene ends were 2 bases for V and 6 bases for J; bases not matched to a gene: 8. The CDR3 loop is CASSYRAGGTFNEQFF. CDR3 sequence (DNA): TGTGCCAGCAGTTACCGGGCGGGAGGGACATTCAATGAGCAGTTCTTC.

The rearrangement links TRBV9 to TRBJ2-3; 13 bases align to TRBD2. J gave up 3 bases and V 4 bases, and 5 bases lay outside the gene matches. This CDR3 contains 16 residues. Germline loops: CDR1 SGDLS, CDR2 YYNGEE. The CDR3 here is CASSLRTSGSTDTQYF. CDR3 DNA: TGTGCCAGCAGCCTCCGGACTAGCGGGAGTACAGATACGCAGTATTTT.

The J gene is TRBJ1-1, the V gene TRBV19; TRBD1 matches at 9 bases. CDR3 length equals 15 residues. Germline CDR1 LNHDA, CDR2 SQIVND (reference sequence). V shed 5 bases and J 1 base; nucleotides not matched to a gene: 5. CDR3 DNA: TGTGCCAGTAGTCAACAGGGGGCGGGGAACACTGAAGCTTTCTTT. Translating it yields CASSQQGAGNTEAFF.

This clone was seen a handful of times. The rearrangement uses TRBV5-1 and TRBJ2-2, with unresolved D. The V gene lost 4 bases and the J gene lost 0 bases, with 13 bases spanning the gap. The germline V gene has CDR1 SGHRS and CDR2 YFSETQ. This CDR3 contains 16 residues. The CDR3 region has the DNA TGCGCCAGCAGCGCCTCGGGTCTTCCGAACACCGGGGAGCTGTTTTTT. Translation: CASSASGLPNTGELFF. Drawing the rest from reference TRBV5-1 and TRBJ2-2, the complete variable domain is KAGVTQTPRYLIKTRGQQVTLSCSPISGHRSVSWYQQTPGQGLQFLFEYFSETQRNKGNFPGRFSGRQFSNSRSEMNVSTLELGDSALYLCASSASGLPNTGELFFGEGSRLTVL.

The rearrangement uses TRBV2 and TRBJ2-1; 8 bases fit TRBD2. There are 17 residues in the CDR3. V was pared by 8 bases and J by 0 bases, with 12 bases of the junction left unmatched. The V gene's germline CDR1 is SNHLY and CDR2 FYNNEI. Here the CDR3 reads CASWLASGGHSYNEQFF. Written as DNA, the CDR3 is TGTGCCAGCTGGCTGGCCAGCGGGGGCCACTCCTACAATGAGCAGTTCTTC. The full variable domain, its missing parts supplied by reference TRBV2 and TRBJ2-1, is EPEVTQTPSHQVTQMGQEVILRCVPISNHLYFYWYRQILGQKVEFLVSFYNNEISEKSEIFDDQFSVERPDGSNFTLKIRSTKLEDSAMYFCASWLASGGHSYNEQFFGPGTRLTVL.

The chain couples TRBV7-8 to TRBJ2-7, with TRBD1 matching over 8 bases. Unmatched junction bases numbered 7, after V lost 5 bases and J lost 4 bases. Germline lookup yields CDR1 SGHVS and CDR2 FQNEAQ. This CDR3 spans 14 amino acids. In nucleotides, the CDR3 is TGTGCCAGCAGCCCACAGGGGGGTCGGTACGAGCAGTACTTC. Translating gives CASSPQGGRYEQYF.